The source of this T cell receptor (beta chain) is a study of blood T cell repertoires in COVID-19. Whole-study context: T cells, B-cell-depleted T cells, or PBMCs supplied cDNA or gDNA.

Living in about 25 US areas, the participants were between roughly 18 and 90 years of age. Cohorts were assigned according to the clinical history that participants reported. Deletions cut 1 base from V and 6 bases from J, with 16 bases between. Germline V gene data show CDR1 as LNHDA and CDR2 as SQIVND (reference sequence). The length of the CDR3 is 16 residues. In the authors' methods: For nucleated cells, counts were estimated from reference gene primer amplification. The data were produced by immunoSEQ multiplex PCR, yet TCRdb's version contains in-frame clones alone and is incomplete. Clone size and the V and J calls come from that table; the DNA yielded D and trimming. The sample yields over 200,000 clones, roughly 84% seen once.

The source is a middle-aged woman who had recovered from COVID-19. The chain recombines TRBV19 with TRBJ1-5; tentatively, D is TRBD1 (6 bases). The sequencing sample was made of PBMCs or T cells enriched from blood (not recorded which). The CDR3, as DNA: TGTGCCAGTAGTATAGGTTTAGGGGGAAGGGGTCAGCCCCAGCATTTT. This encodes CASSIGLGGRGQPQHF.